These 16 T cell receptor beta chains were sequenced from one sample in a study of blood T cell repertoires in COVID-19. TCRdb's table, derived via immunoSEQ multiplex PCR, lists solely in-frame clones and lacks some. The sample shows 330,000 or so clones, more than 85% of them seen only once. Sample: PBMCs or T cells enriched from blood (not recorded which). The receptors shown here come from a young woman who had recovered from COVID-19.

The V gene is TRBV2, the J gene TRBJ1-2; D is ambiguous. V shed 3 bases and J shed 1 base, with 9 bases lying between them. The CDR3 sequence is 14 residues long. Germline V gene data show CDR1 as SNHLY and CDR2 as FYNNEI. For the CDR3, the DNA is TGTGCCAGCAGTGATAGGGCGGGTAACTATGGCTACACCTTC. It codes for CASSDRAGNYGYTF. The full variable domain, in which reference TRBV2 and TRBJ1-2 provide the parts outside the CDR3, is EPEVTQTPSHQVTQMGQEVILRCVPISNHLYFYWYRQILGQKVEFLVSFYNNEISEKSEIFDDQFSVERPDGSNFTLKIRSTKLEDSAMYFCASSDRAGNYGYTFGSGTRLTVV.

The genes are TRBV5-1 and TRBJ1-2; the match to TRBD1 covers 7 bases. Per the germline V gene, CDR1 is SGHRS and CDR2 is YFSETQ. The CDR3 loop spans 14 amino acids. The trim removed 5 bases at V and 0 bases at J, leaving 4 bases unmatched. CDR3 in DNA: TGCGCCAGCAGATCCGGGACAGCTAACTATGGCTACACCTTC. This codes for CASRSGTANYGYTF. Filled out from reference TRBV5-1 and TRBJ1-2, the complete variable domain reads KAGVTQTPRYLIKTRGQQVTLSCSPISGHRSVSWYQQTPGQGLQFLFEYFSETQRNKGNFPGRFSGRQFSNSRSEMNVSTLELGDSALYLCASRSGTANYGYTFGSGTRLTVV.

The rearrangement links TRBV10-2 to TRBJ1-2; TRBD1 agrees at 11 bases. This CDR3 is built from 16 residues. The junction had 11 bases not matched to a gene; V was cut back by 6 bases and J by 5 bases. Germline V gene lookup returns CDR1 WSHSY and CDR2 SAAADI. CDR3 residues: CASRVSGTGGLYGYTF. CDR3 bases: TGCGCCAGCAGGGTCTCCGGGACAGGGGGATTGTATGGCTACACCTTC.

This clone was seen a single time. The chain combines TRBV6-5 with TRBJ2-7; 10 positions match TRBD1. With 5 bases clipped from V and 5 bases from J, the junction kept 9 bases outside the gene matches. The CDR3 sequence is 15 residues long. Looked up from germline, CDR1 is MNHEY and CDR2 is SVGAGI. CDR3 nucleotides: TGTGCCAGCAGTCTCCCGGGACAGGGGACCCACGAGCAGTACTTC. Protein product: CASSLPGQGTHEQYF.

This rearrangement joins TRBV2 to TRBJ1-2; D gene unclear. CDR3 length: 13 residues. In germline, CDR1 is SNHLY, CDR2 FYNNEI. Trimming stripped 3 bases from V and 1 base from J, with 6 bases between. CDR3 residues: CASSDRGNYGYTF. CDR3 sequence (DNA): TGTGCCAGCAGTGATCGGGGTAACTATGGCTACACCTTC. The full variable domain, rest sourced from reference TRBV2 and TRBJ1-2, is EPEVTQTPSHQVTQMGQEVILRCVPISNHLYFYWYRQILGQKVEFLVSFYNNEISEKSEIFDDQFSVERPDGSNFTLKIRSTKLEDSAMYFCASSDRGNYGYTFGSGTRLTVV.

The gene calls are TRBV23-1 and TRBJ2-6, with D possibly being TRBD1 (5 bases). TRBV23-1 is given ORF status, its function remaining uncertain. Trimming removed 4 bases at V and 0 bases at J, with 16 bases between. This CDR3 has 18 amino acids. In DNA form, the CDR3 reads TGCGCCAGCAGTCGGAGCCTGGACAACCGCTCTGGGGCCAACGTCCTGACTTTC. Amino acid sequence: CASSRSLDNRSGANVLTF.

The chain uses TRBV10-2 and TRBJ1-1; 8 bases match TRBD1. The CDR3 sequence is 15 residues long. V dropped 6 bases and J dropped 6; count of bases not matched to a gene: 12. The germline gives CDR1 WSHSY, CDR2 SAAADI. CDR3 DNA: TGCGCCAGCAGGGAAGCTCAGGGGGCGCCGGCTGAAGCTTTCTTT. Protein product: CASREAQGAPAEAFF.

This chain links TRBV7-8 with TRBJ1-6, with 7 bases lining up with TRBD1. Germline V gene data show CDR1 as SGHVS and CDR2 as FQNEAQ. CDR3 length: 15 amino acids. The ends lost 3 bases at V and 5 bases at J; junction bases unmatched: 4. The CDR3: CASSFQTGNNSPLHF. Here the CDR3 DNA reads TGTGCCAGCAGCTTTCAGACAGGGAATAATTCACCCCTCCACTTT.

This clone was seen only a few times. The chain links TRBV7-9 to TRBJ2-2; D is possibly TRBD1 (5 bases). V lost 5 bases and J 5 bases, leaving 12 bases between the germline ends. Germline V gene data show CDR1 as SEHNR and CDR2 as FQNEAQ (reference sequence). The CDR3 totals 14 residues. The CDR3 sequence: CASSPFRATGELFF. CDR3 nucleotides: TGTGCCAGCAGCCCGTTCAGGGCGACCGGGGAGCTGTTTTTT.

This clone was detected a few times. V gene TRBV7-2 combines with J gene TRBJ2-1, with D perhaps TRBD1 (6 bases). There are 13 residues in the CDR3. The ends were cut back, 5 bases at V and 6 bases at J, with 11 bases in the middle. Germline V gene lookup returns CDR1 SGHTA and CDR2 FQGNSA. The CDR3 sequence is CASSRDRTNEQFF. The CDR3 DNA follows: TGTGCCAGCAGCCGAGACAGGACCAATGAGCAGTTCTTC.

The chain has TRBV7-9 and TRBJ2-3, with TRBD2 matching 9 bases. CDR3 length equals 16 residues. V trimming: 1 base; J trimming: 3 bases; junction bases outside the gene matches: 5. Germline CDR1 SEHNR, CDR2 FQNEAQ (reference sequence). This CDR3 reads CASSLDLSGRTDTQYF. The CDR3 nucleotides are TGTGCCAGCAGCTTAGATCTTAGCGGGAGAACAGATACGCAGTATTTT.

The chain employs TRBV10-2 and TRBJ1-1; unclear D gene. This CDR3 is 11 amino acids long. CDR1 and CDR2 from the germline V gene are WSHSY and SAAADI. Trimming took 8 bases from V and 5 from J, leaving 9 bases between them. In DNA, the CDR3 is TGCGCCAGCCTCGGAGGTACTGAAGCTTTCTTT. Translated, it gives CASLGGTEAFF.

As for this clone: Other DNA sequences in the sample encode the same CDR3. CDR3 sequence reads: CASSLGQNYGYTF. CDR3 coding DNA: TGTGCCAGCAGCTTAGGGCAGAACTATGGCTACACCTTC. J is TRBJ1-2 and V is TRBV7-6; D unresolved. Germline loops: CDR1 SGHVS, CDR2 FNYEAQ. The V and J ends lost 1 base and 2 bases respectively, with 5 bases between them. The length of the CDR3 is 13 residues.

About this clone: One end of the junction is discordant with germline, which a read error may explain. DNA for the CDR3: TGTGCCAGCAGATTGGCTAGCGGGAGGGAGGCAGATACGCAGTATTTT. This gives the protein CASRLASGREADTQYF. The V and J genes are TRBV5-4 and TRBJ2-3; 12 bases fit TRBD2. CDR3 length: 16 residues. Germline V gene sequence: CDR1 SGHNT, CDR2 YYREEE (reference sequence).

The rearrangement links TRBV14 to TRBJ1-3; no clear D gene. Trimming removed 2 bases from V and 4 bases from J, with 9 bases in between. Germline V gene lookup returns CDR1 SGHDN and CDR2 FVKESK. The length of the CDR3 is 14 residues. CDR3 coding DNA: TGTGCCAGCAGCCAAATACAGTCGGGAAACACCATATATTTT. This translates into CASSQIQSGNTIYF.

The chain joins TRBV21-1 to TRBJ1-1; the table calls TRBD1, which could not be checked here. TRBV21-1 has pseudogene status. The CDR3 sequence is 13 residues long. The CDR3: CARDRGPNTEAFF. CDR3 DNA sequence: TGTGCCAGGGACAGAGGCCCGAACACTGAAGCTTTCTTT.